This T cell receptor beta chain was observed in a study of T cell repertoires in cytomegalovirus infection. The overall study: The public TCR beta signatures pointed to both CMV infection and matching HLA type. Study outcomes and limitations: Clonotype analysis showed dominance of the ex vivo response by HLA-C-restricted CMV-specific TCR beta clonotypes. Of the TCR beta families, the public ones yielded a cumulative frequency that identified carriers of CMV plus the relevant HLA.

The V gene's germline CDR1 is SGHDN and CDR2 FVKESK. This CDR3 has 15 residues. V was cut by 0 bases and J by 1 base, with 9 bases left in between. For this clonotype: Its target is not known.

TCRdb re-called the reads with MiXCR, one entry per CDR3 protein. The data contain around 330,000 distinct CDR3 sequences, 17% of them singletons. The chain couples TRBV14 to TRBJ1-1, with no clear D. The receptor was isolated from a human donor in good health (CMV status not recorded). Some clones in this sample may be carry-over from other donors' samples. Sequencing was carried out using PBMCs. DNA of the CDR3: TGTGCCAGCAGCCAAGATCGACGGAGGAACACTGAAGCTTTCTTT. This translates into CASSQDRRRNTEAFF.